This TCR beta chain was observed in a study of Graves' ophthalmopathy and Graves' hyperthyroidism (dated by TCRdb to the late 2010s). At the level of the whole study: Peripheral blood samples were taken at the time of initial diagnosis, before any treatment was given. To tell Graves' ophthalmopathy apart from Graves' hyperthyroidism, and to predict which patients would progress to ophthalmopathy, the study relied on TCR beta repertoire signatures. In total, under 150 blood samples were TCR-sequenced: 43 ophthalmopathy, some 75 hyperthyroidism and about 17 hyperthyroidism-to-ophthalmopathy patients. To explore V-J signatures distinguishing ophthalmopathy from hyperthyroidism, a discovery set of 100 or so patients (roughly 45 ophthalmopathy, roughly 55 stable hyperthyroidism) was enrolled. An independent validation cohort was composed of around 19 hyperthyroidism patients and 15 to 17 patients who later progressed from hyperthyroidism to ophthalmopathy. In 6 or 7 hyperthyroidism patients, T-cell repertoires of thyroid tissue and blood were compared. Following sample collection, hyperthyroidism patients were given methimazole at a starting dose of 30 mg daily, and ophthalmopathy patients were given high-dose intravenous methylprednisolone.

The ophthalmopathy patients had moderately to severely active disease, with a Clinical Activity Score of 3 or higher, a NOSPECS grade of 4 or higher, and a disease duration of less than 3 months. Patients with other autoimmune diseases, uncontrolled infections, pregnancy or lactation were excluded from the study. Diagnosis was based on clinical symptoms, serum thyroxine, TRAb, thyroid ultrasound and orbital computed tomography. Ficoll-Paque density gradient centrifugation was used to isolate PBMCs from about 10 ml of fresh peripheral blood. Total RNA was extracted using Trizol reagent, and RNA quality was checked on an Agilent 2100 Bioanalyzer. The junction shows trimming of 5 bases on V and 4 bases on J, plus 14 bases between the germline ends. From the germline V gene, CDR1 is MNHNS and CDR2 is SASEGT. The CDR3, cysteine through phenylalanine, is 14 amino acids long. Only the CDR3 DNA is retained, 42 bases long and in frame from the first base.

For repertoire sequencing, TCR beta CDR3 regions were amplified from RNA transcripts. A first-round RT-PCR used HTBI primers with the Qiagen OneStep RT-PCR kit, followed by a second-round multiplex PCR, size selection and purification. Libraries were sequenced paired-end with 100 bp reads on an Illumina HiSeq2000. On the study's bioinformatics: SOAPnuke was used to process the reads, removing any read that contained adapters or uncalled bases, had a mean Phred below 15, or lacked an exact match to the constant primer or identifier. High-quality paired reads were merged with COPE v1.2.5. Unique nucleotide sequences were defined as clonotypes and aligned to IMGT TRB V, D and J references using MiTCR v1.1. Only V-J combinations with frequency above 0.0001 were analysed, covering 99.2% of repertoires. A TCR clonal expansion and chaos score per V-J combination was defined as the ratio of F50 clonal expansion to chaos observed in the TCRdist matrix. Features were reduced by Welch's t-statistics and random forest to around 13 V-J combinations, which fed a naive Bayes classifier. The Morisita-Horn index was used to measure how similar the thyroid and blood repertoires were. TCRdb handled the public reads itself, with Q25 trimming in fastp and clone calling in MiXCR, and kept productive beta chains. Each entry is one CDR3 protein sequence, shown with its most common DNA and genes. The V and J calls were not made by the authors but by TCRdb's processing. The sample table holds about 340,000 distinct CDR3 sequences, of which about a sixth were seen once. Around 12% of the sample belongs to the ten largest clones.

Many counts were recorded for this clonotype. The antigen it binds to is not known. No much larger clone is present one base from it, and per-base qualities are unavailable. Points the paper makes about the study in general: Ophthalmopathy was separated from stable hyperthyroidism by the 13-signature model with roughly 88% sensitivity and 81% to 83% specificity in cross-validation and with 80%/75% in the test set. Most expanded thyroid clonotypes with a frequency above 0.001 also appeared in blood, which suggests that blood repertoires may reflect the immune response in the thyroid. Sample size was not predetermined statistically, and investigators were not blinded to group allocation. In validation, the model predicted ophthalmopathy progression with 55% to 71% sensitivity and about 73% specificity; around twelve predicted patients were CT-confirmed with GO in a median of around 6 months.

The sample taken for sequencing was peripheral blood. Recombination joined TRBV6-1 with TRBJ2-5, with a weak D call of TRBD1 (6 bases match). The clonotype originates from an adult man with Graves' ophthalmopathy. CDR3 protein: CASSRNRVRETQYF. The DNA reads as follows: TGTGCCAGCAGTCGGAACAGGGTACGAGAGACCCAGTACTTC.